This T cell receptor beta chain came from a study of cytomegalovirus exposure and HLA in healthy donors. Across the whole study: Researchers found that approximately 77% of 398 genotyped donors fell within the Caucasian-associated ancestry cluster.

Donors consisted of healthy bone marrow donors. PCR involved 60 Vbeta and 13 Jbeta primers. Per the original data handling: A later analysis tallied 80 million or so unique TCR beta chains, around 9.9 million of them shared. The table came from immunoSEQ multiplex PCR; TCRdb's copy has only in-frame clones and leaves some out. Clonal size and the V and J genes are those of that table, whereas D and trimming came from the DNA. The sample includes about 190,000 clones, around 73% of them seen just once. The origin of this receptor is a woman in her 30s in good health and CMV-seropositive. Material: PBMCs.

In DNA form, the CDR3 reads TGTGCCTGGAGTGGACCAGGGGAGACGAACACTGAAGCTTTCTTT. Its translation: CAWSGPGETNTEAFF. This chain uses TRBV30 with TRBJ1-1, with D perhaps matching TRBD1 (6 bases). V shed 1 base and J shed 1 base, with 13 bases lying between them. CDR1 is GTSNPN, CDR2 SVGIG, per germline (reference sequence). The CDR3 is 15 residues long.